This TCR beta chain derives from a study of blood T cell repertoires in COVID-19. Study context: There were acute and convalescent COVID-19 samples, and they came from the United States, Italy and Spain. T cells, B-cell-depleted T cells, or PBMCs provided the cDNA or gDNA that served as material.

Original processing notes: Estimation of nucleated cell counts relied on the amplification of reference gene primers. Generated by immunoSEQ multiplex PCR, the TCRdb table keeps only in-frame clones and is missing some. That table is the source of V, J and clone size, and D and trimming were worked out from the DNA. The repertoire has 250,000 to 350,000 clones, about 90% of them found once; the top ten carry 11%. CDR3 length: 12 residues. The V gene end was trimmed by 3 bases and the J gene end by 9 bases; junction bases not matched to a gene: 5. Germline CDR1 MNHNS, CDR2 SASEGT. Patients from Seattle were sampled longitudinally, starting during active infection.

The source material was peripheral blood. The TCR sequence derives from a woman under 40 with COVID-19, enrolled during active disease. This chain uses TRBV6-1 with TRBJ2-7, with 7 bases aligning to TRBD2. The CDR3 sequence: CASSDQRGRQYF. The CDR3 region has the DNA TGTGCCAGCAGTGACCAGCGGGGTCGGCAGTACTTC.